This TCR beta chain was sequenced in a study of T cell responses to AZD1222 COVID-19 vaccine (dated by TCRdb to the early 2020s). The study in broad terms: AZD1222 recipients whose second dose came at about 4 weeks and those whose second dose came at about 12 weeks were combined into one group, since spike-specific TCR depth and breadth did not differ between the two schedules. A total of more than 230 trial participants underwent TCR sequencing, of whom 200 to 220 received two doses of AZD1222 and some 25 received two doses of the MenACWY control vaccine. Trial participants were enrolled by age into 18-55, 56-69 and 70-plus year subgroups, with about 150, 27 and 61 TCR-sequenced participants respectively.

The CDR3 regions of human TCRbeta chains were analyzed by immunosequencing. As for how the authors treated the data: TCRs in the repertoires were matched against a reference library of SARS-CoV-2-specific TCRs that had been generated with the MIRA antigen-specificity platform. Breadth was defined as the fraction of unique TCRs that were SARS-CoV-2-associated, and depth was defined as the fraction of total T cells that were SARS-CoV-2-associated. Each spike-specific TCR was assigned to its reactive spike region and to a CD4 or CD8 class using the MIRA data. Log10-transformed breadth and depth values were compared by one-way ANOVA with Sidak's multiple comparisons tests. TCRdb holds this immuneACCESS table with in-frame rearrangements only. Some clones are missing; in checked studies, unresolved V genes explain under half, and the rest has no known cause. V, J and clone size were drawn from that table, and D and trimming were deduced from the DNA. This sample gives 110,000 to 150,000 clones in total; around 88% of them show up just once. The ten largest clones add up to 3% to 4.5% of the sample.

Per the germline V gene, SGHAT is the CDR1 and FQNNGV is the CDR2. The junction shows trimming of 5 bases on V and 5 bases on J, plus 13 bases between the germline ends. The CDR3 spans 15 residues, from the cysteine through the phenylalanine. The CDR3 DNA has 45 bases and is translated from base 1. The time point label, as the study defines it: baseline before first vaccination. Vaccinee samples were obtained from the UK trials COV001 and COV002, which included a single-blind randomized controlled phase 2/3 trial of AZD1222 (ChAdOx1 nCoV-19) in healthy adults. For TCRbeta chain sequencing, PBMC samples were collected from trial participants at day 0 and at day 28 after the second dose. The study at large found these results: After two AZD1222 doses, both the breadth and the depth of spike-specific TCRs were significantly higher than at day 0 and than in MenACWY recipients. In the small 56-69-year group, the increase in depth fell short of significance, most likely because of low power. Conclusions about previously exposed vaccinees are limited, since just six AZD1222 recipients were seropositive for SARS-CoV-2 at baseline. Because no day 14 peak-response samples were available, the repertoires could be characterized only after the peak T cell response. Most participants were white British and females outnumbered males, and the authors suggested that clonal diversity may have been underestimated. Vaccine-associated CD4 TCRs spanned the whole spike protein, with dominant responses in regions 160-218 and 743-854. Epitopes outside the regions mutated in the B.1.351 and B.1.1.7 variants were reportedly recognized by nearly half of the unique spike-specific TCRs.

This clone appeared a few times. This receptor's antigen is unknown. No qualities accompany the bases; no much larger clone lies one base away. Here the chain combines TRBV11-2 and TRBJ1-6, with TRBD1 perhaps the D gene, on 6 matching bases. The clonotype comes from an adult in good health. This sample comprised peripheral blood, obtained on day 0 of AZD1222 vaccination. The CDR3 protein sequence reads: CASSQQGADNSPLHF. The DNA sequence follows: TGTGCCAGCAGCCAACAGGGAGCCGATAATTCACCCCTCCACTTT.